This T cell receptor beta chain emerged from a study of blood T cells in healthy people across ages. Findings and caveats of the study: TCR beta diversity correlated strongly with naive T cell percentage.

Sample-barcoded 5' priming and a J-beta primer mix drove a second PCR of about 7 to 12 cycles. Via MiXCR, TCRdb re-called the 5' RACE reads, giving one row per CDR3 protein. The table includes approximately 800,000 distinct CDR3 sequences, roughly 64% detected once. Between the trimmed V and J ends, which lost 4 bases and 6 bases, there was a span of 19 bases. This CDR3 has 15 amino acids. Germline CDR1 and CDR2: MNHEY and SVGAGI. On this clonotype itself: The antigen remains unidentified.

The rearrangement links TRBV6-5 to TRBJ2-7; perhaps TRBD2 as D (6 bases). This clonotype was obtained from a man aged 30 to 39 in good health. The specimen was blood. For the CDR3, the DNA is TGTGCCAGCAGTTCCCAACCGGGACTCCCCTCCGAGCAGTACTTC. Translating gives CASSSQPGLPSEQYF.